One and the same sample provided the 25 T cell receptor beta chains below, sequenced in a study of shared clonotypes between healthy human individuals. Assay: immunoSEQ multiplex PCR; the TCRdb copy retains only in-frame clones and omits some. Altogether around 95,000 clones are present, approximately 61% being singletons, with the ten largest covering 40% to 45%. Sequencing was performed on memory CD8+ T cells sorted from blood. Specified subset: CD45RO+ cells pooled with CCR7-negative TemRA cells. Source of these receptors: a man aged 25-45 years in good health.

This clone was seen more than once but under ten times. The V and J genes are TRBV25-1 and TRBJ2-4; perhaps TRBD2 as D (5 bases). Germline CDR1 reads MGHDK; CDR2 reads SYGVNS. Trimming removed 1 base from V and 4 bases from J, with 14 bases in between. The CDR3 contains 16 residues. The CDR3: CASSESSQIPKNIQYF. The CDR3 coding sequence is TGTGCCAGCAGTGAATCTAGCCAAATCCCAAAAAACATTCAGTACTTC.

The V gene is TRBV9, the J gene TRBJ2-2, with TRBD2 identical over 11 bases. The CDR3 covers 16 residues. In germline, CDR1 is SGDLS, CDR2 YYNGEE. The V gene end was trimmed by 3 bases and the J gene end by 7 bases; junction bases not matched to a gene: 8. The CDR3 DNA sequence: TGTGCCAGCAGCGCACTAGCGGGAGTCGTTGGCGGGGAGCTGTTTTTT. Translation: CASSALAGVVGGELFF. The full variable domain, its missing parts supplied by reference TRBV9 and TRBJ2-2, is DSGVTQTPKHLITATGQRVTLRCSPRSGDLSVYWYQQSLDQGLQFLIQYYNGEERAKGNILERFSAQQFPDLHSELNLSSLELGDSALYFCASSALAGVVGGELFFGEGSRLTVL.

This clone has ten or more counts. The genes are TRBV13 and TRBJ2-4; the D is unclear. Germline CDR1 and CDR2: PRHDT and FYEKMQ (reference sequence). V dropped 1 base and J dropped 1 base, with 14 bases sitting between them. The CDR3 extends over 17 amino acids. CDR3 coding DNA: TGTGCCAGCAGCTTAGAGTGGGGTGGACGGGCCAAAAACATTCAGTACTTC. It translates to CASSLEWGGRAKNIQYF.

The chain has TRBV5-1 and TRBJ2-7; unclear D gene. Germline lookup yields CDR1 SGHRS and CDR2 YFSETQ. With 1 base removed from V and 1 base from J, the gap between germline ends came to 21 bases. The CDR3 has 18 residues. For the CDR3, the DNA is TGCGCCAGCAGCTTGAGGTCGGCACTCGCGACCGAGTCCTACGAGCAGTACTTC. Translation: CASSLRSALATESYEQYF.

This chain uses TRBV21-1 with TRBJ2-7; the listed D gene, TRBD1, was not tested against the DNA. TRBV21-1 is tagged as a pseudogene. This CDR3 has 16 amino acids. The CDR3 reads CASSKGWWWAFYEQYF. The CDR3 DNA follows: TGTGCCAGCAGCAAAGGTTGGTGGTGGGCATTCTACGAGCAGTACTTC.

The rearrangement joins TRBV27 to TRBJ2-1; the D call may be TRBD1 or TRBD2 (11 bases each). The germline gives CDR1 MNHEY, CDR2 SMNVEV (reference sequence). V lost 3 bases, J lost 7 bases, and 31 bases lay in between. CDR3 length: 20 residues. The CDR3 region is CASSFWTGGELAGEVNEQFF. The DNA for the CDR3 is TGTGCCAGCAGTTTTTGGACAGGGGGCGAACTAGCGGGAGAGGTGAATGAGCAGTTCTTC.

The chain uses TRBV5-3 and TRBJ2-7; D is perhaps TRBD1 (5 bases). TRBV5-3 is treated as an ORF (open reading frame) with a function not yet certain. V was trimmed by 2 bases and J by 2 bases, leaving 14 bases between them. The CDR3 has 15 amino acids. For the CDR3, the DNA is TGTGCCAGAAGCTTCTCGGCAGGGCAAACCTACGAGCAGTACTTC. It encodes CARSFSAGQTYEQYF.

The rearrangement uses TRBV4-3 and TRBJ1-3; D may be TRBD1 (5 bases). Per the germline V gene, CDR1 is LGHNA and CDR2 is YSLEER. The CDR3 is 15 amino acids. V was shortened by 4 bases and J by 4 bases, with 14 bases between the two germline ends. In DNA, the CDR3 is TGCGCCAGCAGCCCAAACCGGGACGGCGGAAACACCATATATTTT. The encoded protein is CASSPNRDGGNTIYF.

J is TRBJ2-3 and V is TRBV5-1, with D unclear. V was trimmed by 6 bases and J by 3 bases, leaving 20 bases between them. This CDR3 is built from 16 residues. In germline, CDR1 is SGHRS, CDR2 YFSETQ. The CDR3 loop is CASTISPTKGTDTQYF. In DNA, the CDR3 is TGCGCCAGCACTATTAGCCCCACAAAGGGTACAGATACGCAGTATTTT.

V and J are TRBV28 and TRBJ1-2; 9 bases fit TRBD1. Per germline, CDR1 MDHEN and CDR2 SYDVKM. This CDR3 has 12 residues. J gave up 8 bases and V 4 bases, and 2 bases lay outside the gene matches. For the CDR3, the DNA is TGTGCCAGCAGTTCAACAGGGGGCGGCTACACCTTC. Residues: CASSSTGGGYTF.

This clone was recorded only once. This chain links TRBV9 with TRBJ2-1, with D hard to call. The length of the CDR3 is 15 residues. Trimming removed 0 bases from V and 0 bases from J, with 7 bases in between. Germline lookup yields CDR1 SGDLS and CDR2 YYNGEE. Written as DNA, the CDR3 is TGTGCCAGCAGCGTAGAGGAATTCTCCTACAATGAGCAGTTCTTC. It specifies CASSVEEFSYNEQFF.

This clone occurred many times. The CDR3 spells CASSPGGAGGPSNTQYF. In DNA form, the CDR3 reads TGTGCCAGCAGCCCCGGGGGGGCGGGAGGGCCGTCGAATACGCAGTATTTT. This rearrangement joins TRBV28 to TRBJ2-3, with 9 bases matching TRBD2. The V gene's germline CDR1 is MDHEN and CDR2 SYDVKM. The CDR3 length is 17 residues. The J segment lost 7 bases and the V segment lost 6 bases, leaving 17 bases of the junction unmatched.

This chain links TRBV9 with TRBJ2-3; 7 bases are a match to TRBD2. Germline CDR1 and CDR2: SGDLS and YYNGEE. This CDR3 has 15 amino acids. V dropped 0 bases and J dropped 4; count of bases not matched to a gene: 5. The CDR3 DNA sequence: TGTGCCAGCAGCGTAGGCGCTAGCGGAGCAGATACGCAGTATTTT. Translated, it gives CASSVGASGADTQYF.

The V gene is TRBV27, the J gene TRBJ2-1, with TRBD1 matching 7 bases. This CDR3 is built from 15 residues. Germline CDR1 MNHEY, CDR2 SMNVEV (reference sequence). V shed 6 bases and J 4 bases; nucleotides not matched to a gene: 9. The CDR3 spells CASRNRQGMYNEQFF. DNA for the CDR3: TGTGCCAGCAGGAATAGACAGGGTATGTACAATGAGCAGTTCTTC.

The chain recombines TRBV30 with TRBJ1-1; 11 nucleotides agree with TRBD1. Trimming at V came to 1 base and at J to 6 bases, leaving 7 bases not matched to a gene. The CDR3 length is 15 residues. Per germline, CDR1 GTSNPN and CDR2 SVGIG (reference sequence). CDR3 coding DNA: TGTGCCTGGAGTGGCGGGGACAGGGGGTTTGCTGAAGCTTTCTTT. Protein product: CAWSGGDRGFAEAFF.

The chain joins TRBV19 to TRBJ2-3; no reliable D call. The CDR3 has 14 amino acids. In germline, CDR1 is LNHDA, CDR2 SQIVND (reference sequence). The germline V and J ends were trimmed by 4 bases and 4 bases, with 12 bases remaining between them. The chain's CDR3 is CASSKEFIADTQYF. CDR3 coding DNA: TGTGCCAGTAGTAAGGAATTTATCGCAGATACGCAGTATTTT. The entire variable domain, with the rest obtained from reference TRBV19 and TRBJ2-3, is as follows: DGGITQSPKYLFRKEGQNVTLSCEQNLNHDAMYWYRQDPGQGLRLIYYSQIVNDFQKGDIAEGYSVSREKKESFPLTVTSAQKNPTAFYLCASSKEFIADTQYFGPGTRLTVL.

This clone was observed a single time. The gene calls are TRBV4-3 and TRBJ2-2, with D unclear. The CDR3 runs to 13 residues. The germline gives CDR1 LGHNA, CDR2 YSLEER. With 0 bases removed from V and 8 bases from J, the gap between germline ends came to 7 bases. CDR3 DNA sequence: TGCGCCAGCAGCCAAGACCCGCTTGGGGAGCTGTTTTTT. This codes for CASSQDPLGELFF.

The V gene is TRBV7-2, the J gene TRBJ2-1; D not certain. CDR1 is SGHTA and CDR2 is FQGNSA in the germline V gene. Trimming shortened V by 1 base and J by 7 bases, and 14 bases separated the two germline ends. The CDR3 loop spans 15 amino acids. CDR3: CASSLVVGRNNEQFF. The CDR3 region has the DNA TGTGCCAGCAGCTTAGTGGTTGGACGGAATAATGAGCAGTTCTTC.

This clone was observed a few times. The rearrangement uses TRBV9 and TRBJ2-1; a possible D gene is TRBD2 (6 bases). Germline V gives CDR1 SGDLS, CDR2 YYNGEE. The V gene lost 6 bases and the J gene lost 7 bases, with 17 bases spanning the gap. The CDR3 spans 14 residues. CDR3 sequence (DNA): TGTGCCAGCAACCCAGGCGGGATAATGAATGAGCAGTTCTTC. Residues: CASNPGGIMNEQFF. Full variable domain (rest looked up from reference TRBV9 and TRBJ2-1): DSGVTQTPKHLITATGQRVTLRCSPRSGDLSVYWYQQSLDQGLQFLIQYYNGEERAKGNILERFSAQQFPDLHSELNLSSLELGDSALYFCASNPGGIMNEQFFGPGTRLTVL.

CDR3 coding DNA: TGTGCCAGCGGTCGGACAGCCGATAGCAATCAGCCCCAGCATTTT. Its translation: CASGRTADSNQPQHF. The chain recombines TRBV6-6 with TRBJ1-5; a weak D match, TRBD1 (6 bases). V gave up 8 bases and J gave up 0 bases, with 14 bases separating them. This CDR3 region has 15 residues. The V gene's germline CDR1 is MNHNY and CDR2 SVGAGI (reference sequence).

This clone appeared a few times. The chain recombines TRBV15 with TRBJ2-2; no definite D call. V was clipped by 6 bases and J by 6 bases, with 8 bases between them. Germline V CDR1 and CDR2: LNHNV, YYDKDF (reference sequence). The CDR3 totals 12 residues. CDR3 nucleotide sequence: TGTGCCACCAGTGAGAGCGCCGGGGAGCTGTTTTTT. It translates to CATSESAGELFF.

This rearrangement joins TRBV4-1 to TRBJ1-1; D may be TRBD1 (6 bases). V was clipped by 3 bases and J by 4 bases, with 15 bases between them. Germline V gene lookup returns CDR1 MGHRA and CDR2 YSYEKL. CDR3 length: 15 amino acids. DNA for the CDR3: TGCGCCAGCAGCCAGTCGGAGGGGGGGTTCACTGAAGCTTTCTTT. It yields the protein CASSQSEGGFTEAFF.

A few counts support this clone. V and J are TRBV7-9 and TRBJ1-2; 8 bases agree with TRBD1. The V and J ends lost 5 bases and 6 bases, in that order; junction bases with no gene match: 8. CDR1 is SEHNR and CDR2 is FQNEAQ in the germline V gene (reference sequence). This CDR3 region has 14 residues. The CDR3 DNA is TGTGCCAGCAGCCGAATGGGGGGACAGGATGGCTACACCTTC. Protein: CASSRMGGQDGYTF. Looking up the rest from reference TRBV7-9 and TRBJ1-2 gives the full variable domain: DTGVSQNPRHKITKRGQNVTFRCDPISEHNRLYWYRQTLGQGPEFLTYFQNEAQLEKSRLLSDRFSAERPKGSFSTLEIQRTEQGDSAMYLCASSRMGGQDGYTFGSGTRLTVV.

This clone showed up many times. The chain couples TRBV18 to TRBJ2-7; 10 bases map to TRBD1. Trimming removed 3 bases from V and 3 bases from J; junction bases left unmatched: 5. Germline CDR1 KGHSH, CDR2 LQKENI. The CDR3 is made up of 15 amino acids. In DNA form, the CDR3 reads TGTGCCAGCTCACCCTCGGGACAGGGGTTCTACGAGCAGTACTTC. Its protein is CASSPSGQGFYEQYF.

This clone showed up many times. The chain recombines TRBV7-8 with TRBJ2-1; unclear D gene. The germline CDR1 and CDR2 sequences are SGHVS and FQNEAQ. V was pared by 6 bases and J by 4 bases, with 10 bases between. The CDR3 contains 13 residues. As DNA, the CDR3 is TGTGCCAGCAGTTTGATGTCTTACAATGAGCAGTTCTTC. Translated: CASSLMSYNEQFF.